This T cell receptor beta chain was identified in a study of blood T cell repertoires in COVID-19. This clone appeared a few times. In the original analysis: Estimation of nucleated cell counts was performed using reference gene primer amplification. This table comes from immunoSEQ multiplex PCR, and its TCRdb copy is limited to in-frame clones, with some not included. That table gives V, J and clone size, and the DNA gave D and trimming. This table has over 200,000 clones, around 89% appearing once. Germline assignment: CDR1 LGHNT and CDR2 FRNRAP. Trimming removed 6 bases from V and 4 bases from J, with 19 bases in between. CDR3 length: 15 amino acids. Study members were between roughly 18 and 89 years old and lived in 20 to 30 US regions.

The chain is built from TRBV12-5 and TRBJ2-7; D is undetermined. The source material was PBMCs or T cells enriched from blood (not recorded which). This clonotype was sampled from a middle-aged man who had recovered from COVID-19. The CDR3 region has the DNA TGTGCTAGTGGCCCCGGTGTGGGCCTCCGGTACGAGCAGTACTTC. Its protein is CASGPGVGLRYEQYF.